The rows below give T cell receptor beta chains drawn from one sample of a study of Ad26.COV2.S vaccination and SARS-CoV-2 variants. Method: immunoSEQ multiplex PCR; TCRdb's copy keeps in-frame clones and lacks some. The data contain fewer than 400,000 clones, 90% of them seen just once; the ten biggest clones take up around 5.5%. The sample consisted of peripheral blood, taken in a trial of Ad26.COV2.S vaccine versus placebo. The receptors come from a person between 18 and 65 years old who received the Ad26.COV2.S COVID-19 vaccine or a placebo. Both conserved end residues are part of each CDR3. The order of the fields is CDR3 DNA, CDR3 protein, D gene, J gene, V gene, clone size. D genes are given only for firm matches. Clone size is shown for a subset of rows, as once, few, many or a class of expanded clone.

TGTGCCAGCAGCCCCACGGTAGGCTCTAACTATGGCTACACCTTC	CASSPTVGSNYGYTF	NA	TRBJ1-2	TRBV6-6	NA
TGTGCCAGCAGCTTAAATCTGGTGCAGGGGGCAGATACGCAGTATTTT	CASSLNLVQGADTQYF	TRBD1	TRBJ2-3	TRBV7-9	once
TGTGCCAGCAGCCGGGCAGATTTGAACACTGAAGCTTTCTTT	CASSRADLNTEAFF	NA	TRBJ1-1	TRBV7-3	NA
TGCGCCAGCAGAACCGGGAACACTGAAGCTTTCTTT	CASRTGNTEAFF	NA	TRBJ1-1	TRBV4-3	NA
TGCGCCAGCAGCCACCTCACAGGGGGCTTTTACGAGCAGTACTTC	CASSHLTGGFYEQYF	TRBD1	TRBJ2-7	TRBV5-1	few
TGTGCCAGTAGTGGTTTTGGAGCCGGGGAGCTGTTTTTT	CASSGFGAGELFF	NA	TRBJ2-2	TRBV19	once
TGTGCCAGCACCCCGGGGGTCTATGGCTACACCTTC	CASTPGVYGYTF	NA	TRBJ1-2	TRBV28	NA
TGTGCCAGCAGTACACGACAGGGCGCGGGGGAGCTGTTTTTT	CASSTRQGAGELFF	TRBD1	TRBJ2-2	TRBV6-2/TRBV6-3	NA
TGTGCCAGCAGCTCGTCCAACGAGCAGTACTTC	CASSSSNEQYF	NA	TRBJ2-7	TRBV11-2	NA
TGTGCCACCAGCAGAGATCAGGGAAACTATGGCTACACCTTC	CATSRDQGNYGYTF	NA	TRBJ1-2	TRBV15	NA
TGTGCCAGTAGTACCCAGGAGGGTCCTCTCTACGAGCAGTACTTC	CASSTQEGPLYEQYF	NA	TRBJ2-7	TRBV19	NA
TGCAGCGTTGAAGATTTATCTCCAGAGCAGTTCTTC	CSVEDLSPEQFF	NA	TRBJ2-1	TRBV29-1	NA
TGCGCCAGCAGCCAAGATTTCACCGGGACTCGAAAAAAGGAGACCCAGTACTTC	CASSQDFTGTRKKETQYF	NA	TRBJ2-5	TRBV4-3	NA
TGTGCCAGCAGCCCCACCACGAACACTGAAGCTTTCTTT	CASSPTTNTEAFF	NA	TRBJ1-1	TRBV7-9	NA
TGCAGCGTTTTGGAAGGTGGCGCAAATCAGCCCCAGCATTTT	CSVLEGGANQPQHF	NA	TRBJ1-5	TRBV29-1	NA
TGTGCCAGCAGTGAAGCAGGAGGGGCGAGCACTGAAGCTTTCTTT	CASSEAGGASTEAFF	NA	TRBJ1-1	TRBV2	NA
TGTGCCAGCAGTACGTCCCCCCCGGAAATCGAAGCTTTCTTT	CASSTSPPEIEAFF	NA	TRBJ1-1	TRBV2	NA
TGTGCCAGTACTAACCTCCCCGGGGGGGGAGAGCAGTTCTTC	CASTNLPGGGEQFF	TRBD2	TRBJ2-1	TRBV19	NA
TGTGCCAGTAGTTCAGGGACAGGAAATAACTATGGCTACACCTTC	CASSSGTGNNYGYTF	TRBD1	TRBJ1-2	TRBV19	NA
TGTGCCAGCAGTTTATCCCCAAGAGCGGGTGAGCAGTTCTTC	CASSLSPRAGEQFF	NA	TRBJ2-1	TRBV27	NA
TGTGCTAGTGGTTTGAGCGGCTACACCTTC	CASGLSGYTF	NA	TRBJ1-2	TRBV12-5	once
TGTGCCAGTAGTATAGAACAGGGGAATCGTGGGAATGAGCAGTTCTTC	CASSIEQGNRGNEQFF	TRBD1	TRBJ2-1	TRBV19	NA
TGCGCCAGCAGCTTGAAAGGTGATGCTGAAGCTTTCTTT	CASSLKGDAEAFF	NA	TRBJ1-1	TRBV5-1	NA
TGTGCCAGTAGTCCCCCGGGACAGGGCTACACCATATATTTT	CASSPPGQGYTIYF	TRBD1	TRBJ1-3	TRBV19	NA
TGTGCCAGCAGCTCCCCTAGCAGAACTGGGGCCAACGTCCTGACTTTC	CASSSPSRTGANVLTF	NA	TRBJ2-6	TRBV5-4	NA
TGTGCCAGCAGCTTAGGCGCTAATGAAAAACTGTTTTTT	CASSLGANEKLFF	NA	TRBJ1-4	TRBV13	NA